The sequence of this TCR beta chain was determined in a study of T cell repertoires in cytomegalovirus infection. In the study overall: The public TCR beta signatures pointed to both CMV infection and matching HLA type.

MiXCR, applied by TCRdb to the reads, yields one record per CDR3 protein. The table includes about 68,000 distinct CDR3 sequences, 20% to 25% detected once. The CDR3 runs to 15 residues. Germline lookup yields CDR1 SGHVS and CDR2 FNYEAQ. The V end lost 1 base, the J end lost 4 bases, and 12 bases lay between the germline ends. Findings and limits, study-wide: The cumulative frequency of public TCR beta families identified carriers of CMV plus the relevant HLA. HLA-C-restricted CMV clonotypes gave the most frequent clonotype in two of eight donors.

On this clonotype: The antigen remains unidentified.

Sequencing was done on a sample of PBMCs, sequenced either directly or after in vitro stimulation (not recorded which). This TCR was recovered from a human donor in good health (CMV status not recorded). Some clones in this sample may be carry-over from other donors' samples. This chain joins TRBV7-6 and TRBJ2-3; the D gene is possibly TRBD2 (6 bases). CDR3 DNA sequence: TGTGCCAGCAGCTTAGACGAGGGGAGGTCAGATACGCAGTATTTT. This codes for CASSLDEGRSDTQYF.